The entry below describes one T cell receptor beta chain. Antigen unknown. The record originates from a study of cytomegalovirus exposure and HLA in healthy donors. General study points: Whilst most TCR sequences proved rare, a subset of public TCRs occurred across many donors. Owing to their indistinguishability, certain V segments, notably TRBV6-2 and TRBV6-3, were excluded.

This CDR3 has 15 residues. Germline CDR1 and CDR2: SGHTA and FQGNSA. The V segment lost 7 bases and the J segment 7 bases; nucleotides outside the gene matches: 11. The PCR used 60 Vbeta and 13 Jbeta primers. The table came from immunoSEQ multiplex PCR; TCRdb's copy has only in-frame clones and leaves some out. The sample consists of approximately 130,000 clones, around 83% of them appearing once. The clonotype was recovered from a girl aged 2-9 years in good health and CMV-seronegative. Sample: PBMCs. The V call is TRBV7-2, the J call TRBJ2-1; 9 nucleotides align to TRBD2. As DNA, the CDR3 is TGTGCCAGCATTTCCATAGCGGGAGAGGAAAATGAGCAGTTCTTC. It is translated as CASISIAGEENEQFF.